This TCR beta chain derives from a study of cytomegalovirus exposure and HLA in healthy donors. Overall study context: Among the approximately 420 donors who were genotyped, roughly 86% fell in the genetic ancestry cluster that is associated with self-reported Caucasian donors.

On this clone: Its antigen is not known.

Findings and limits, study-wide: Cytomegalovirus status was reportedly diagnosed by the classifier with high specificity and sensitivity. A later analysis appeared to link common viral pathogens to several of the most significant clusters.

The study ran its PCR with 60 Vbeta and 13 Jbeta primers. Sequenced by immunoSEQ multiplex PCR; TCRdb stores in-frame clones only, minus some. The repertoire includes about 120,000 clones, about 80% of them detected once, and roughly 3.5% sits in the top ten. Germline-derived CDR1 and CDR2 are LNHDA and SQIVND (reference sequence). The CDR3 is 14 residues long. Losses at the gene ends were 6 bases for V and 5 bases for J; bases not matched to a gene: 8. The clonotype was recovered from a woman between 45 and 60 years old in good health and CMV-seronegative. The material sequenced was PBMCs. This chain uses TRBV19 with TRBJ1-2; 8 nucleotides match TRBD1. The CDR3, as DNA: TGTGCCAGTAGGACAGGGGCAGACGAATATGGCTACACCTTC. Its protein product is CASRTGADEYGYTF.